This is a list of T cell receptor beta chains from one sample in a study of blood T cell repertoires in COVID-19. Profiling relied on immunoSEQ multiplex PCR, and the TCRdb table lists in-frame clones only, not all of them. The sample holds about 120,000 clones, 65% to 80% seen once. The specimen sequenced was peripheral blood. The source is a man aged 45-60 years with acute or convalescent COVID-19. The CDR3 runs from the conserved cysteine through the conserved F or W. Fields, in order: clone size, V gene, D gene, J gene, CDR3 DNA, CDR3 protein. The D gene is left open where the match is weak. The size of a clone is reported for some rows only, either as once, few or many, or as a class for expanded clones.

size: once; V: TRBV18; D: -; J: TRBJ1-5; DNA: TGTGCCAGCTCACCACGCAGGGGAGCGGCTCAGCCCCAGCATTTT; CDR3: CASSPRRGAAQPQHF
size: -; V: TRBV10-2; D: -; J: TRBJ1-2; DNA: TGCGCCAGCTCCCCCGATAGGGAGGGGGACTATGGCTACACCTTC; CDR3: CASSPDREGDYGYTF
size: -; V: TRBV5-4; D: TRBD2; J: TRBJ2-7; DNA: TGTGCCAGCAGATTAACCCTAGCGGGGGTCTCCTACGAGCAGTACTTC; CDR3: CASRLTLAGVSYEQYF
size: -; V: TRBV19; D: TRBD1; J: TRBJ1-6; DNA: TGTGCCAGTAGTTCGACAGGGGGTAATTCACCCCTCCACTTT; CDR3: CASSSTGGNSPLHF
size: -; V: TRBV25-1; D: TRBD1; J: TRBJ1-6; DNA: TGTGCCAGCACTTCCACCGGGACAGGGGAATCACCCCTCCACTTT; CDR3: CASTSTGTGESPLHF
size: once; V: TRBV5-1; D: -; J: TRBJ2-2; DNA: TGCGCCAGCAGCTCGGACAGGAACACCGGGGAGCTGTTTTTT; CDR3: CASSSDRNTGELFF
size: -; V: TRBV7-9; D: -; J: TRBJ1-4; DNA: TGTGCCAGCAGCTTAGTGGGCGGGGAGGAAAAACTGTTTTTT; CDR3: CASSLVGGEEKLFF
size: -; V: TRBV21-1; D: -; J: TRBJ2-3; DNA: TGTGCCAGCAGCAAAGCGAGGCTAGCGGGGGGGCCTTGCACAGATACGCAGTATTTT; CDR3: CASSKARLAGGPCTDTQYF
size: -; V: TRBV7-3; D: -; J: TRBJ2-1; DNA: TGTGCCAGCAGCTTCGGGACTCCTCCGGGAGAGCAGTTCTTC; CDR3: CASSFGTPPGEQFF
size: -; V: TRBV24-1; D: TRBD1; J: TRBJ2-1; DNA: TGTGCCACCAGTGATTTGGACAGGGAAAGCTCCTACAATGAGCAGTTCTTC; CDR3: CATSDLDRESSYNEQFF
size: -; V: TRBV7-3; D: TRBD2; J: TRBJ2-5; DNA: TGTGCCAGCGCGGCGAGCGGGGGGGCCTACGAGACCCAGTACTTC; CDR3: CASAASGGAYETQYF
size: medium-sized; V: TRBV27; D: -; J: TRBJ1-6; DNA: TGTGCCAGCAGTTTCCTAAGCTCCTATAATTCACCCCTCCACTTT; CDR3: CASSFLSSYNSPLHF
size: -; V: TRBV7-9; D: -; J: TRBJ2-4; DNA: TGTGCCAGCAGCTTATTTAATTGGAGGGAAGCCAAAAACATTCAGTACTTC; CDR3: CASSLFNWREAKNIQYF
size: -; V: TRBV10-3; D: TRBD1; J: TRBJ2-5; DNA: TGTGCCATCAGTGAGTCCGTACAGGGGGAAGAGACCCAGTACTTC; CDR3: CAISESVQGEETQYF
size: -; V: TRBV4-2; D: TRBD2; J: TRBJ2-2; DNA: TGTGCCAGCAGCCTCCGCGTTACGGGAGGGCCGGTCGGGGAGCTGTTTTTT; CDR3: CASSLRVTGGPVGELFF
size: -; V: TRBV19; D: TRBD2; J: TRBJ2-2; DNA: TGTGCCAGTAGTATAGACATAGCGGGGGGGCCGGACACCGGGGAGCTGTTTTTT; CDR3: CASSIDIAGGPDTGELFF
size: once; V: TRBV10-3; D: -; J: TRBJ1-4; DNA: TGTGCCATCAGTGAGCCCGGGTCTGATGAAAAACTGTTTTTT; CDR3: CAISEPGSDEKLFF
size: -; V: TRBV30; D: TRBD2; J: TRBJ2-5; DNA: TGTGCCTGGAGTGTAGAGGAGACTAGCGGAGAGACCCAGTACTTC; CDR3: CAWSVEETSGETQYF
size: few; V: TRBV6-6; D: -; J: TRBJ1-1; DNA: TGTGCCAGCAGGCGGACAGCTAACACTGAAGCTTTCTTT; CDR3: CASRRTANTEAFF
size: once; V: TRBV3-1/TRBV3-2; D: TRBD2; J: TRBJ2-3; DNA: TGTGCCAGCAGCCAGGCTAGCGGGGTGGATACGCAGTATTTT; CDR3: CASSQASGVDTQYF
size: -; V: TRBV19; D: -; J: TRBJ1-2; DNA: TGTGCCAGTAGTAACGCAACAGGGATCTATGGCTACACCTTC; CDR3: CASSNATGIYGYTF
size: -; V: TRBV9; D: -; J: TRBJ1-5; DNA: TGTGCCAGCAGCCCGGGGGGCAATCAGCCCCAGCATTTT; CDR3: CASSPGGNQPQHF
size: -; V: TRBV20-1; D: -; J: TRBJ1-2; DNA: TGCAGTGCTCCAGATAACTATGGCTACACCTTC; CDR3: CSAPDNYGYTF
size: -; V: TRBV30; D: TRBD1; J: TRBJ1-2; DNA: TGTGCCTGGAGCTTAGGGGGCGCGGAGTATGGCTACACCTTC; CDR3: CAWSLGGAEYGYTF
size: few; V: TRBV5-1; D: -; J: TRBJ2-3; DNA: TGCGCCAGTGCACCCGGACACTCCGACACAGATACGCAGTATTTT; CDR3: CASAPGHSDTDTQYF
size: -; V: TRBV4-1; D: TRBD2; J: TRBJ2-7; DNA: TGCGCCAGCAGCCTCGGGACTAGCGGGGACGAGCAGTACTTC; CDR3: CASSLGTSGDEQYF
size: -; V: TRBV3-1/TRBV3-2; D: -; J: TRBJ1-2; DNA: TGTGCCACCCGACGGGGGAACTATGGCTACACCTTC; CDR3: CATRRGNYGYTF
size: few; V: TRBV11-2; D: -; J: TRBJ1-2; DNA: TGTGCCAGCAGCTTCTCCGGCTATGGCTACACCTTC; CDR3: CASSFSGYGYTF
size: once; V: TRBV20-1; D: -; J: TRBJ2-7; DNA: TGCAGTGCTAGTCAACGGCTAGCCGGCTACGAGCAGTACTTC; CDR3: CSASQRLAGYEQYF
size: -; V: TRBV25-1; D: -; J: TRBJ1-3; DNA: TGTGCCAGCAGTGAATTGCGAGGCTGGGACACCATATATTTT; CDR3: CASSELRGWDTIYF
size: -; V: TRBV20-1; D: TRBD2; J: TRBJ2-7; DNA: TGCAGTGCTATTGACCCCAAGCGGGAGATGGATCTCTACGAGCAGTACTTC; CDR3: CSAIDPKREMDLYEQYF
size: once; V: TRBV28; D: TRBD1; J: TRBJ2-5; DNA: TGTGCCAGCAGTTTCGGACAGGGCTGGGGGCAAGAGACCCAGTACTTC; CDR3: CASSFGQGWGQETQYF
size: -; V: TRBV15; D: TRBD2; J: TRBJ2-1; DNA: TGTGCCACCAGCAGACGCCCGACTAGCGGGATCGTCCTTAATGAGCAGTTCTTC; CDR3: CATSRRPTSGIVLNEQFF
size: few; V: TRBV21-1; D: -; J: TRBJ2-7; DNA: TGTGCCAGCAGCAAATCGGACAGGGGGGTAATCGCCGAGCAGTACTTC; CDR3: CASSKSDRGVIAEQYF
size: -; V: TRBV10-2; D: TRBD2; J: TRBJ2-7; DNA: TGCGCCAGCACTAGCGGGAGCAACGAGCAGTACTTC; CDR3: CASTSGSNEQYF
size: -; V: TRBV7-9; D: -; J: TRBJ2-7; DNA: TGTGCCAGCAGCAGGACACCCCCTGGGCTGGAGCAGTACTTC; CDR3: CASSRTPPGLEQYF
size: -; V: TRBV4-1; D: -; J: TRBJ1-6; DNA: TGCGCCAGCAGCCAAGTCGGGGGCTCCTATAATTCACCCCTCCACTTT; CDR3: CASSQVGGSYNSPLHF
size: -; V: TRBV7-3; D: TRBD2; J: TRBJ2-3; DNA: TGTGCCAGCAGCTTAGTGGCTAGCGGGGGGGCCGAGACAGATACGCAGTATTTT; CDR3: CASSLVASGGAETDTQYF
size: -; V: TRBV4-1; D: TRBD2; J: TRBJ2-7; DNA: TGCGCCAGCAGCCTGGAGGCACTAGCGGACGCGACCTACGAGCAGTACTTC; CDR3: CASSLEALADATYEQYF
size: many; V: TRBV11-1; D: TRBD1; J: TRBJ2-7; DNA: TGTGCCAGCAGCTTGAGGGACAGGGCGTACGAGCAGTACTTC; CDR3: CASSLRDRAYEQYF
size: once; V: TRBV28; D: -; J: TRBJ1-1; DNA: TGTGCCAGCAGTTTCGGGGTGAGGGCGAACACTGAAGCTTTCTTT; CDR3: CASSFGVRANTEAFF
size: -; V: TRBV3-1/TRBV3-2; D: -; J: TRBJ1-1; DNA: TGTGCCAGCAGCCTTGAAGGGGTGACTGAAGCTTTCTTT; CDR3: CASSLEGVTEAFF
size: once; V: TRBV11-2; D: TRBD2; J: TRBJ2-3; DNA: TGTGCCAGCAGCTTAGAACTAGCGGGGGTCACAGATACGCAGTATTTT; CDR3: CASSLELAGVTDTQYF
size: once; V: TRBV7-7; D: TRBD1; J: TRBJ2-3; DNA: TGTGCTAGCAGCCGGGGGACAGGGAGCACAGATACGCAGTATTTT; CDR3: CASSRGTGSTDTQYF
size: -; V: TRBV25-1; D: -; J: TRBJ2-5; DNA: TGTGCCAGCAGTGAATACGGCCAGGGGATGGGGGAGACCCAGTACTTC; CDR3: CASSEYGQGMGETQYF
size: few; V: TRBV19; D: TRBD1; J: TRBJ1-5; DNA: TGTGCCAGTAGTGCCGGACAGGCGGATCAGCCCCAGCATTTT; CDR3: CASSAGQADQPQHF
size: -; V: TRBV19; D: TRBD1; J: TRBJ1-1; DNA: TGTGCCACCAGACAGGGCGGTGGGTCTGAAGCTTTCTTT; CDR3: CATRQGGGSEAFF
size: -; V: TRBV28; D: -; J: TRBJ2-1; DNA: TGTGCCAGCAGCCGAGGGACATCCTACAATGAGCAGTTCTTC; CDR3: CASSRGTSYNEQFF
size: -; V: TRBV13; D: TRBD2; J: TRBJ2-7; DNA: TGTGCCAGCAGAAAAATCGGGCGGGAGGGCGACGAGCAGTACTTC; CDR3: CASRKIGREGDEQYF
size: once; V: TRBV4-1; D: TRBD2; J: TRBJ2-7; DNA: TGCGCCAGCAGCCAAAGGAGCGGGGGCCTCTACGAGCAGTACTTC; CDR3: CASSQRSGGLYEQYF
size: -; V: TRBV7-9; D: TRBD2; J: TRBJ2-1; DNA: TGTGCCAGCAGGCGGTCGGCGGGAGCGTCCTACAATGAGCAGTTCTTC; CDR3: CASRRSAGASYNEQFF
size: -; V: TRBV19; D: -; J: TRBJ1-1; DNA: TGTGCCAGTAGTCTGCAGGGGCACACTGAAGCTTTCTTT; CDR3: CASSLQGHTEAFF
size: -; V: TRBV5-4; D: TRBD2; J: TRBJ2-5; DNA: TGTGCCAGCACAGCGGGGGCGAAAGAGACCCAGTACTTC; CDR3: CASTAGAKETQYF